The 9 T cell receptor beta chains reported below all come from one sample, sequenced in a study of cytomegalovirus exposure and HLA in healthy donors. Primers included in the PCR were 60 Vbeta and 13 Jbeta primers. The data were produced by immunoSEQ multiplex PCR, yet TCRdb's version contains in-frame clones alone and is incomplete. The sample lists fewer than 150,000 clones, over 75% seen once, with approximately 5% in the top ten. Sequenced input: PBMCs. These receptors were taken from a woman aged 30 to 39 in good health and CMV-seropositive.

The V and J genes are TRBV27 and TRBJ2-4; 7 nucleotides agree with TRBD2. CDR1 and CDR2 (germline): MNHEY, SMNVEV (reference sequence). The V gene end was trimmed by 9 bases and the J gene end by 6 bases; junction bases not matched to a gene: 11. The CDR3 extends over 14 amino acids. The CDR3 DNA follows: TGTGCCAGTCGACCGGGGGGATTAACAAACATTCAGTACTTC. Translation: CASRPGGLTNIQYF.

The chain links TRBV10-3 to TRBJ2-5; the D is unclear. CDR1 is ENHRY and CDR2 is SYGVKD in the germline V gene. This CDR3 has 14 residues. V was shortened by 2 bases and J by 1 base, with 8 bases between the two germline ends. The CDR3 bases are TGTGCCATCAGTGAGACGCGGTCCCAAGAGACCCAGTACTTC. This codes for CAISETRSQETQYF.

This chain connects TRBV5-3 to TRBJ2-7; 7 bases align to TRBD2. TRBV5-3 is placed among ORFs of uncertain function. The CDR3 covers 16 residues. Trimming at V came to 4 bases and at J to 4 bases, leaving 14 bases not matched to a gene. DNA for the CDR3: TGTGCCAGAAGCGCCCTGAGGCTAGCGGACCCTTACGAGCAGTACTTC. Translation: CARSALRLADPYEQYF.

V is TRBV7-6 and J is TRBJ1-1; D unclear. Looked up from germline, CDR1 is SGHVS and CDR2 is FNYEAQ. V was clipped by 1 base and J by 5 bases, with 8 bases between them. This CDR3 comprises 13 residues. CDR3 amino acids: CASSLGPQTEAFF. The CDR3 DNA sequence: TGTGCCAGCAGCTTAGGGCCGCAGACTGAAGCTTTCTTT.

This clone was picked up a small number of times. The genes are TRBV19 and TRBJ2-7, with 10 bases that match TRBD1. CDR3 length equals 15 residues. The germline gives CDR1 LNHDA, CDR2 SQIVND (reference sequence). Losses at the gene ends were 6 bases for V and 6 bases for J; bases not matched to a gene: 11. The CDR3 spells CASSPAGTGAPEQYF. CDR3 sequence (DNA): TGTGCCAGTAGCCCAGCCGGGACAGGGGCCCCCGAGCAGTACTTC.

The CDR3 protein is CASSRRDMNTEAFF. In nucleotides, the CDR3 is TGTGCCAGCTCGCGACGGGACATGAACACTGAAGCTTTCTTT. The chain couples TRBV18 to TRBJ1-1; tentatively, D is TRBD1 (6 bases). The ends were cut back, 6 bases at V and 0 bases at J, with 11 bases in the middle. The CDR3 extends over 14 amino acids. Germline V gene lookup returns CDR1 KGHSH and CDR2 LQKENI.

About this clone itself: Other DNA sequences in the same sample also yield this CDR3. The chain has TRBV29-1 and TRBJ1-1; no clear D. The V and J ends lost 3 bases and 0 bases respectively, with 11 bases between them. Germline CDR1 is SQVTM and CDR2 is ANQGSEA. CDR3 length: 14 amino acids. CDR3 sequence reads: CSVEWAHLNTEAFF. CDR3 nucleotide sequence: TGCAGCGTTGAGTGGGCACATTTGAACACTGAAGCTTTCTTT.

This chain joins TRBV4-1 and TRBJ1-5; TRBD1 agrees at 9 bases. Germline trimming cut 0 bases from V and 0 bases from J; bases unmatched to any gene: 0. Looked up from germline, CDR1 is MGHRA and CDR2 is YSYEKL. The CDR3 consists of 16 residues. CDR3 loop: CASSQETGGSNQPQHF. As DNA, the CDR3 is TGCGCCAGCAGCCAAGAGACAGGGGGTAGCAATCAGCCCCAGCATTTT.

V usage is TRBV4-2 and J usage is TRBJ1-5; TRBD1 matches at 7 bases. CDR1 is LGHNA, CDR2 YNFKEQ, per germline. The CDR3 is 16 amino acids. V gave up 4 bases and J gave up 6 bases; unmatched junction bases: 12. The CDR3 region is CASSRTRQGSGQPQHF. The CDR3 nucleotides read TGTGCCAGCAGCCGAACAAGACAGGGCAGTGGTCAGCCCCAGCATTTT.